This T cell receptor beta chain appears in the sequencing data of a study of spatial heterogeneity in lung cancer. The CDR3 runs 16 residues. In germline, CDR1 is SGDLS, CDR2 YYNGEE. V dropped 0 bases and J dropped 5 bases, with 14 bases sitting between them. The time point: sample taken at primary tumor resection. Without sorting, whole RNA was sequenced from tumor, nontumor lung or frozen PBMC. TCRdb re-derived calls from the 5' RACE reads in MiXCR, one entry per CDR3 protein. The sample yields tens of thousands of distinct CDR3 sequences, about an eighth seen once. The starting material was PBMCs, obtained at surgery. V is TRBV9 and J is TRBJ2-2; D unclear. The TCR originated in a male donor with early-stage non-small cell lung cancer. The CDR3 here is CASSVGQTLGTGELFF. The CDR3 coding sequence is TGTGCCAGCAGCGTAGGGCAGACTCTTGGGACCGGGGAGCTGTTTTTT.